These 5 T cell receptor beta chains were all obtained from the same sample, sequenced in a study of radiation and T cells in renal cell carcinoma. As for time point: blood 2 weeks post-SBRT. The sample's treatment: 15 Gy SBRT to primary tumor, nephrectomy 4 weeks later. Clones were sequenced by immunoSEQ multiplex PCR, and TCRdb holds only the in-frame ones, with some missing. The table shows roughly 130,000 clones, with roughly four fifths occurring only once. This specimen consisted of blood, obtained from a patient whose treatment included radiotherapy and nephrectomy. The receptors here all came from a woman aged 60-75 years with renal cell carcinoma.

The chain couples TRBV10-1 to TRBJ1-1, with D perhaps TRBD1 (5 bases). V was clipped by 11 bases and J by 1 base, with 17 bases between them. This CDR3 spans 14 amino acids. Looked up from germline, CDR1 is WNHNN and CDR2 is SYGVQD (reference sequence). The CDR3 region has the DNA TGCGCCGGGGCACGGGGACTGAAGAACACTGAAGCTTTCTTT. Its protein is CAGARGLKNTEAFF.

This clone came up a few times. The V and J genes are TRBV4-1 and TRBJ2-1, with 8 bases lining up with TRBD2. V dropped 1 base and J dropped 1; count of bases not matched to a gene: 6. From germline, CDR1 is MGHRA and CDR2 YSYEKL. CDR3 length: 17 amino acids. CDR3 nucleotide sequence: TGCGCCAGCAGCCAAGTCTTCTCTAGCGGGTCCTACAATGAGCAGTTCTTC. Translating gives CASSQVFSSGSYNEQFF.

The rearrangement uses TRBV7-2 and TRBJ2-2, with TRBD1 as a possible D gene (6 bases). The germline V and J ends were trimmed by 5 bases and 2 bases, with 12 bases remaining between them. The CDR3 consists of 15 residues. Per germline, CDR1 SGHTA and CDR2 FQGNSA. The DNA for the CDR3 is TGTGCCAGCAGCCTCGACAGGTTTAACACCGGGGAGCTGTTTTTT. It yields the protein CASSLDRFNTGELFF.

The rearrangement uses TRBV2 and TRBJ2-7, with TRBD1 identical over 10 bases. The CDR3 consists of 14 residues. Germline V CDR1 and CDR2: SNHLY, FYNNEI. Trimming cost V 6 bases and J 1 base; bases outside gene matches: 3. The CDR3 protein is CASRDRGGSYEQYF. The CDR3 DNA reads TGTGCCAGCAGGGACAGGGGGGGATCCTACGAGCAGTACTTC.

The J gene is TRBJ1-1, the V gene TRBV5-1; D gene ambiguous. This CDR3 has 16 amino acids. Trimming removed 0 bases at V and 1 base at J, with 13 bases between. Germline CDR1 reads SGHRS; CDR2 reads YFSETQ. CDR3 nucleotides: TGCGCCAGCAGCTTGGAAGCCCGGGCGGCGAACACTGAAGCTTTCTTT. Translating gives CASSLEARAANTEAFF.